This TCR beta chain was retrieved from a study of blood T cell repertoires in COVID-19. CDR3 size: 18 residues. Germline CDR1 is MGHRA and CDR2 is YSYEKL. Trimming removed 1 base from V and 0 bases from J, with 16 bases in between. In the source study's methods: The authors estimated nucleated cell counts from reference gene primer amplification. Some clones are missing from TCRdb's copy, which holds only in-frame ones; the method was immunoSEQ multiplex PCR. Clone size and V and J calls were adopted from that table, with D and trimming inferred from the DNA. The data contain about 34,000 clones, around 85% of them singletons.

The TCR was taken from a human donor with acute or convalescent COVID-19. The donor label of this sample is uncertain. Sample: peripheral blood. The chain joins TRBV4-1 to TRBJ1-3, with TRBD1 as a possible D gene (6 bases). CDR3 nucleotide sequence: TGCGCCAGCAGCCAAGGGGGCAGGGGTAGGGGCTCTGGAAACACCATATATTTT. This encodes CASSQGGRGRGSGNTIYF.